This T cell receptor beta chain was found in a study of T cell changes during pregnancy in multiple sclerosis. Profiling relied on immunoSEQ multiplex PCR, and the TCRdb table lists in-frame clones only, not all of them. The sample carries over 55,000 clones, about 92% recorded once. The germline V gene has CDR1 SQVTM and CDR2 ANQGSEA. The CDR3 totals 11 residues. Trimming took off 7 bases at V and 1 base at J, with 7 bases between the two ends. Sequenced here: CD8+ T cells from peripheral blood mononuclear cells, sampled in the third trimester of pregnancy. The source of this sequence is a female donor in good health, enrolled as a control in a pregnancy study. The chain joins TRBV29-1 to TRBJ1-1, with TRBD1 as a possible D gene (6 bases). The CDR3 nucleotides are TGCAGCGCAGGGGAGAACACTGAAGCTTTCTTT. This codes for CSAGENTEAFF. The full variable domain, its missing parts supplied by reference TRBV29-1 and TRBJ1-1, is SAVISQKPSRDICQRGTSLTIQCQVDSQVTMMFWYRQQPGQSLTLIATANQGSEATYESGFVIDKFPISRPNLTFSTLTVSNMSPEDSSIYLCSAGENTEAFFGQGTRLTVV.